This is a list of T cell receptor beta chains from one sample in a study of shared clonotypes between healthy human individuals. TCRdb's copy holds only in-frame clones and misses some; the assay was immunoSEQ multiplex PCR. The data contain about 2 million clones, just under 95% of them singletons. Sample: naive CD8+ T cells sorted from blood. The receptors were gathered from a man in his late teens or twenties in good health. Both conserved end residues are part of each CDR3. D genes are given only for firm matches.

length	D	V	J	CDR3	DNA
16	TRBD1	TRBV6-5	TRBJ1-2	CASSSQGAVANYGYTF	TGTGCCAGCAGTTCCCAGGGGGCAGTAGCTAACTATGGCTACACCTTC
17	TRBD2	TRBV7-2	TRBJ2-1	CASSLESGLAAYNEQFF	TGTGCCAGCAGCTTAGAGTCTGGACTAGCTGCGTACAATGAGCAGTTCTTC
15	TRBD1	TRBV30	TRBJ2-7	CAWSVIPTGDYEQYF	TGTGCCTGGAGTGTAATCCCGACAGGGGACTACGAGCAGTACTTC
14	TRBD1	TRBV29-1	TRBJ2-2	CSVAGTGKTGELFF	TGCAGCGTCGCAGGGACAGGGAAGACCGGGGAGCTGTTTTTT
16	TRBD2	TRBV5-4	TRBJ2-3	CASSLEGGSEPDTQYF	TGTGCCAGCAGCTTGGAAGGCGGGAGCGAACCGGATACGCAGTATTTT
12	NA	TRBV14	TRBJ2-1	CASSQDSLEQFF	TGTGCCAGCAGCCAAGATAGTCTTGAGCAGTTCTTC
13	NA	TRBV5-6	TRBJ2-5	CASSFSVEETQYF	TGTGCCAGCAGCTTCTCCGTGGAGGAGACCCAGTACTTC
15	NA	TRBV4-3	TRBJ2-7	CASSLTWDASYEQYF	TGCGCCAGCAGCCTTACATGGGACGCCTCCTACGAGCAGTACTTC
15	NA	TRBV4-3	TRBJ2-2	CASSQSGTATGELFF	TGCGCCAGCAGCCAATCCGGGACCGCCACCGGGGAGCTGTTTTTT
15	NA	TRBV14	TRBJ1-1	CASSPRSVRNTEAFF	TGTGCCAGCAGTCCCCGTTCGGTGAGGAACACTGAAGCTTTCTTT
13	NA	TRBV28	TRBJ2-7	CASSLGISYEQYF	TGTGCCAGCAGTTTAGGGATTTCCTACGAGCAGTACTTC
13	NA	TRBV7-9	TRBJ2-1	CASSSTQYNEQFF	TGTGCCAGCAGCTCTACACAATACAATGAGCAGTTCTTC
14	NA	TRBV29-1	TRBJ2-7	CSVESSVIRGEQYF	TGCAGCGTTGAATCTAGCGTAATCCGGGGCGAGCAGTACTTC
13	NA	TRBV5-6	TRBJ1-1	CASSRSGSTEAFF	TGTGCCAGCTCGCGGTCAGGGTCCACTGAAGCTTTCTTT
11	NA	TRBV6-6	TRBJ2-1	CASSEGNEQFF	TGTGCCAGCAGCGAGGGCAATGAGCAGTTCTTC
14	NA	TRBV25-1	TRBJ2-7	CASSPYDRYYEQYF	TGTGCCAGCAGTCCCTATGACAGATACTACGAGCAGTACTTC
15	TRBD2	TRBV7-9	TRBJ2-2	CASSLLAGNVGELFF	TGTGCCAGCAGCTTACTAGCGGGAAACGTCGGGGAGCTGTTTTTT